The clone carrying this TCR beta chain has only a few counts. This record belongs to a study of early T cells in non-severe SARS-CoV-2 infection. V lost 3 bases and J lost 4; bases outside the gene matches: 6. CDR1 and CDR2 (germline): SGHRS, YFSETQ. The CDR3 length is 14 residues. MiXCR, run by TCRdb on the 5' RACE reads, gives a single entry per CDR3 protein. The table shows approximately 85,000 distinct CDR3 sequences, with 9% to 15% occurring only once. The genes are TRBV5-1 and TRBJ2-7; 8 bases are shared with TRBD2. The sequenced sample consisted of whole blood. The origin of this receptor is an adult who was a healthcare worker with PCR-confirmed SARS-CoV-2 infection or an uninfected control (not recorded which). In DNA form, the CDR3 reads TGCGCCAGCAGCTGGGGCGGGGGGCAGTACGAGCAGTACTTC. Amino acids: CASSWGGGQYEQYF.